This TCR beta chain derives from a study of CXCR3-negative and CXCR3-positive naive CD8 T cells (dated by TCRdb to about 2019). Broadly, across the study: In total, about 150 million TRB reads were obtained, which works out to roughly 1.5 +/- 0.3 million reads per library. Diversity and physicochemical repertoire analyses were performed on approximately 10 donors pooled from two independent experiments. TRBV-TRBJ cluster analysis included naive subsets from 5 donors and memory cells from 3 donors. Here is what the overall study found, with its caveats: Within the same donor, TRBV-TRBJ usage looked similar between naive CXCR3-negative and CXCR3-positive cells, but memory cells had distinct patterns. CXCR3 expression partially decreased after cryopreservation, so most assays used freshly isolated PBMCs. Comparably high repertoire diversity was found in both naive subsets, whereas much lower repertoire diversity was found in memory CD8+ T cells. Because surface CD5, which is linked to self-reactivity in mice, was comparable between the naive subsets, TCR interaction strength was also inferred from the physicochemical properties of TRB CDR3s. TRB CDR3s from CXCR3-positive naive cells showed higher hydrophobicity (lower Kidera factor 4), lower energy, and higher strength and volume indices than CXCR3-negative naive cells.

The CDR3 starts with the cysteine, ends with the phenylalanine, and has 13 residues. Nucleotide data are not available. Each CD8+ T cell subset was flow-sorted in triplicate, and 250,000 to 350,000 cells per subset were placed directly into RLT lysis buffer. To keep memory contaminants out, a stringent definition of naive CD8+ T cells was applied: CD45RO-CCR7+CD27+CD95-. Peripheral blood mononuclear cells were isolated from buffy coats using standard density gradient centrifugation. Naive CXCR3-negative and CXCR3-positive CD8+ T cells were flow-sorted on a FACSAria III. Total RNA was extracted from sorted cells with an RNeasy Mini Kit. The instrument given in TCRdb is NextSeq 550. The Human TCR Profiling Kit (MiLaboratory) was used to make UMI-labeled 5' RACE TRB cDNA libraries. cDNA synthesis used the entire amount of extracted RNA, and PCR amplification then used the entire amount of cDNA produced. The libraries were made side by side, with each library going through the same number of PCR cycles. The original methods were these. MIGEC and MiXCR extracted about 57,000 +/- 9,900 unique UMI-labeled TRB cDNA molecules per library, requiring at least two reads per UMI. On average, each library contained approximately 40,000 +/- 10,000 functional in-frame TRB CDR3 nucleotide clonotypes without stop codons. After each sample was downsampled to 5000 UMI-labeled TRB molecules, VDJtools was used to calculate diversity metrics such as normalized Shannon-Wiener and Chao1. Clonotype-size-weighted physicochemical properties of the central five CDR3 residues (interaction energy, strength, volume and Kidera factor 4) were computed in VDJtools. Once TCRdb had reprocessed the reads, it stored one entry per CDR3 protein sequence and supplied no DNA. These V and J calls rely on TCRdb rather than the paper's analysis. The record for this sample contains about 98,000 distinct CDR3 sequences. Of the sample, about 1.1% is held by the ten largest clones.

Of note for this clonotype: Its cognate antigen has yet to be identified.

Input material: naive CXCR3+ CD8+ T cells from blood. The cell subset or site label, as the study defines it: CD45RO-CCR7+CD27+CD95- naive CD8+ T cells expressing CXCR3 (TNR3+). The sequence came from a human donor in good health. Some clones in this sample may be carry-over from other donors' samples. In this chain, TRBV12-3 or TRBV12-4 is recombined with TRBJ2-3; the D call from TCRdb, TRBD1, cannot be confirmed without DNA. The CDR3 protein: CASRRGTTDTQYF.